What follows are 21 T cell receptor beta chains derived from one specimen sequenced in a study of cytomegalovirus exposure and HLA in healthy donors. Primers included in the PCR were 60 Vbeta and 13 Jbeta primers. Repertoires were generated with immunoSEQ multiplex PCR, while TCRdb's copy carries only in-frame clones and drops some. In total, the table holds over 45,000 clones. What was sequenced was PBMCs. The receptors come from a woman aged 40 to 55 in good health and CMV-seronegative.

The rearrangement links TRBV4-2 to TRBJ2-1, with D tentatively TRBD1 (5 bases). The CDR3 covers 15 residues. The V end lost 4 bases, the J end lost 6 bases, and 16 bases lay between the germline ends. Germline CDR1 is LGHNA and CDR2 is YNFKEQ. CDR3 sequence: CASSLGKGDGNEQFF. The CDR3 DNA reads as TGTGCCAGCAGCCTAGGAAAAGGGGATGGCAATGAGCAGTTCTTC.

V gene TRBV11-3 combines with J gene TRBJ1-1; unclear D gene. V was shortened by 2 bases and J by 0 bases, with 7 bases between the two germline ends. The CDR3 totals 14 residues. In germline, CDR1 is SGHNT, CDR2 YENEEA. CDR3 coding DNA: TGTGCCAGCAGCTTAAATAGATTGAACACTGAAGCTTTCTTT. This sequence encodes CASSLNRLNTEAFF. Full variable domain (missing parts from reference TRBV11-3 and TRBJ1-1): EAGVVQSPRYKIIEKKQPVAFWCNPISGHNTLYWYLQNLGQGPELLIRYENEEAVDDSQLPKDRFSAERLKGVDSTLKIQPAELGDSAVYLCASSLNRLNTEAFFGQGTRLTVV.

V is TRBV6-5 and J is TRBJ1-1, with TRBD1 identical over 8 bases. Germline V lookup: CDR1 MNHEY, CDR2 SVGAGI. V dropped 5 bases and J dropped 4; count of bases not matched to a gene: 6. This CDR3 is built from 14 residues. CDR3 sequence (DNA): TGTGCCAGCAGTCAGAAGACAGGGGCCACTGAAGCTTTCTTT. Translation gives CASSQKTGATEAFF.

The V and J genes are TRBV4-2 and TRBJ1-5; TRBD1 matches at 10 bases. Germline-derived CDR1 and CDR2 are LGHNA and YNFKEQ. J lost 8 bases, V lost 1 base, and 11 bases had no gene match. This CDR3 has 17 residues. The CDR3 coding sequence is TGTGCCAGCAGCCAAGTCGAGCGGGGACAGGGGAGGGAGCCCCAGCATTTT. Its protein is CASSQVERGQGREPQHF.

The V and J genes are TRBV29-1 and TRBJ2-3, with 10 bases lining up with TRBD1. The CDR3 has 14 residues. V lost 6 bases, J lost 3 bases, and 6 bases stayed unmatched. Germline assignment: CDR1 SQVTM and CDR2 ANQGSEA. As DNA, the CDR3 is TGCAGCGTCGAGGGGGGACAGGGGACAGATACGCAGTATTTT. Amino acid sequence: CSVEGGQGTDTQYF.

CDR3 coding DNA: TGTGCCACCAGCGAAGCCGCCCAGGCCAGGGGAAGGGGTCGTTCTTTCTTT. This codes for CATSEAAQARGRGRSFF. This chain connects TRBV15 to TRBJ1-1; perhaps TRBD1 as D (6 bases). The CDR3 length is 17 residues. Deletions cut 5 bases from V and 12 bases from J, with 31 bases between. Germline CDR1 reads LNHNV; CDR2 reads YYDKDF (reference sequence).

The chain is built from TRBV7-2 and TRBJ1-5, with D tentatively TRBD1 (5 bases). Trimming shortened V by 1 base and J by 6 bases, and 10 bases separated the two germline ends. CDR1 SGHTA and CDR2 FQGNSA come from the germline V gene. There are 14 residues in the CDR3. The chain's CDR3 is CASSLERGIQPQHF. CDR3 nucleotides: TGTGCCAGCAGCTTAGAACGGGGGATTCAGCCCCAGCATTTT. Together with reference TRBV7-2 and TRBJ1-5, the CDR3 gives the full variable domain: GAGVSQSPSNKVTEKGKDVELRCDPISGHTALYWYRQSLGQGLEFLIYFQGNSAPDKSGLPSDRFSAERTGGSVSTLTIQRTQQEDSAVYLCASSLERGIQPQHFGDGTRLSIL.

The chain employs TRBV6-1 and TRBJ2-2, with D unclear. The CDR3 length is 13 residues. The ends were cut back, 4 bases at V and 4 bases at J, with 7 bases in the middle. Germline V gene lookup returns CDR1 MNHNS and CDR2 SASEGT. The CDR3: CASSVGSTGELFF. The CDR3 bases are TGTGCCAGCAGTGTGGGCAGCACCGGGGAGCTGTTTTTT.

The chain joins TRBV6-4 to TRBJ1-5; no clear D. Germline values: CDR1 MRHNA, CDR2 SNTAGT. The germline V and J ends were trimmed by 3 bases and 5 bases, with 8 bases remaining between them. The CDR3 runs to 13 residues. In nucleotides, the CDR3 is TGTGCCAGCAGTGAACAGCGGGATCAGCCCCAGCATTTT. Encoded protein: CASSEQRDQPQHF.

This chain joins TRBV13 and TRBJ1-4; D is uncertain. The germline gives CDR1 PRHDT, CDR2 FYEKMQ (reference sequence). CDR3 length: 14 residues. The V and J ends lost 5 bases and 4 bases respectively, with 11 bases between them. The CDR3 region has the DNA TGTGCCAGCAGCCCCCCTAACTTTAATGAAAAACTGTTTTTT. This gives the protein CASSPPNFNEKLFF. Filled out from reference TRBV13 and TRBJ1-4, the complete variable domain reads AAGVIQSPRHLIKEKRETATLKCYPIPRHDTVYWYQQGPGQDPQFLISFYEKMQSDKGSIPDRFSAQQFSDYHSELNMSSLELGDSALYFCASSPPNFNEKLFFGSGTQLSVL.

This chain joins TRBV6-1 and TRBJ2-7; 14 nucleotides align to TRBD2. CDR3 size: 14 residues. The ends lost 4 bases at V and 6 bases at J; junction bases unmatched: 2. Germline CDR1 MNHNS, CDR2 SASEGT. The CDR3 nucleotides are TGTGCCAGCAGTGGACTAGCGGGGGGGGGCGAGCAGTACTTC. Its translation: CASSGLAGGGEQYF.

The gene calls are TRBV25-1 and TRBJ1-2; D not resolved. The CDR3 sequence is 13 residues long. CDR1 and CDR2 from the germline V gene are MGHDK and SYGVNS. Between the trimmed V and J ends, which lost 5 bases and 8 bases, there was a span of 15 bases. The CDR3 bases are TGTGCCAGCAGTCTCCACCCCCAGGCGGGCTACACCTTC. It codes for CASSLHPQAGYTF.

The chain recombines TRBV2 with TRBJ1-1; D gene unclear. The CDR3 is made up of 12 amino acids. Trimming cost V 10 bases and J 1 base, with 10 bases left between them. CDR1 is SNHLY, CDR2 FYNNEI, per germline. CDR3 region: CATKQRNTEAFF. CDR3 sequence (DNA): TGTGCCACCAAACAGAGGAACACTGAAGCTTTCTTT.

The rearrangement links TRBV2 to TRBJ1-2; 7 nucleotides match TRBD1. The V and J ends lost 6 bases and 4 bases, in that order; junction bases with no gene match: 11. The CDR3 totals 15 residues. Germline V gene sequence: CDR1 SNHLY, CDR2 FYNNEI. CDR3 DNA: TGTGCCAGCAGGGAGGGACAGAACACCGTCTATGGCTACACCTTC. Translated, it gives CASREGQNTVYGYTF.

The gene calls are TRBV9 and TRBJ2-1, with 13 bases matching TRBD2. V lost 4 bases and J lost 6; bases outside the gene matches: 4. The germline CDR1 and CDR2 sequences are SGDLS and YYNGEE. The CDR3 has 15 amino acids. The CDR3 sequence is CASSPRTSGGNEQFF. For the CDR3, the DNA is TGTGCCAGCAGCCCTCGGACTAGCGGGGGCAATGAGCAGTTCTTC.

The chain couples TRBV18 to TRBJ2-7, with 10 bases identical to TRBD1. The ends lost 4 bases at V and 3 bases at J; junction bases unmatched: 6. In germline, CDR1 is KGHSH, CDR2 LQKENI. The CDR3 contains 15 residues. The chain's CDR3 is CASSLRTGGVYEQYF. The CDR3 DNA is TGTGCCAGCTCACTTCGGACAGGGGGTGTCTACGAGCAGTACTTC.

The chain carries TRBV5-4 and TRBJ2-5; 7 nucleotides align to TRBD2. Germline loops: CDR1 SGHNT, CDR2 YYREEE (reference sequence). Germline trimming cut 5 bases from V and 9 bases from J; bases unmatched to any gene: 19. This CDR3 is built from 16 residues. CDR3 sequence: CASRHANEGIREAQYF. The DNA of the CDR3 is TGTGCCAGCAGACATGCTAATGAAGGGATCCGGGAGGCCCAGTACTTC.

The chain combines TRBV7-3 with TRBJ1-3; 7 positions match TRBD1. With V trimmed by 5 bases and J by 3 bases, 7 bases remained unmatched. The CDR3 extends over 15 amino acids. CDR1 SGHTA and CDR2 FQGTGA come from the germline V gene. The CDR3 protein is CASSPSRDSGNTIYF. CDR3 bases: TGTGCCAGCAGCCCAAGTCGGGACAGTGGAAACACCATATATTTT.

This chain uses TRBV30 with TRBJ1-5; no firm D call. V was shortened by 2 bases and J by 5 bases, with 10 bases between the two germline ends. There are 13 residues in the CDR3. Germline values: CDR1 GTSNPN, CDR2 SVGIG (reference sequence). The CDR3 spells CAWSRGSDQPQHF. Here the CDR3 DNA reads TGTGCCTGGAGTCGAGGGTCGGATCAGCCCCAGCATTTT. Full variable domain (missing parts from reference TRBV30 and TRBJ1-5): SQTIHQWPATLVQPVGSPLSLECTVEGTSNPNLYWYRQAAGRGLQLLFYSVGIGQISSEVPQNLSASRPQDRQFILSSKKLLLSDSGFYLCAWSRGSDQPQHFGDGTRLSIL.

This chain connects TRBV15 to TRBJ1-2; 10 bases match TRBD1. CDR1 and CDR2 (germline): LNHNV, YYDKDF (reference sequence). V trimming: 6 bases; J trimming: 0 bases; junction bases outside the gene matches: 7. The CDR3 extends over 16 amino acids. The CDR3 coding sequence is TGTGCCACCAGTCCCGGACAGGGGGGACCTAACTATGGCTACACCTTC. It translates to CATSPGQGGPNYGYTF. Filled out from reference TRBV15 and TRBJ1-2, the complete variable domain reads DAMVIQNPRYQVTQFGKPVTLSCSQTLNHNVMYWYQQKSSQAPKLLFHYYDKDFNNEADTPDNFQSRRPNTSFCFLDIRSPGLGDTAMYLCATSPGQGGPNYGYTFGSGTRLTVV.

CDR3 sequence: CASSPQGSGGYTF. DNA for the CDR3: TGTGCCAGTAGTCCACAGGGGTCTGGTGGCTACACCTTC. This chain joins TRBV19 and TRBJ1-2; 7 nucleotides agree with TRBD1. J gave up 7 bases and V 5 bases, and 7 bases lay outside the gene matches. CDR3 length: 13 amino acids. CDR1 and CDR2 (germline): LNHDA, SQIVND (reference sequence).